What follows are 32 T cell receptor beta chains derived from one specimen sequenced in a study of post-analysis software for immune sequencing data. Overall study results and limits: TRBV segments more frequent in patients than in controls numbered about 5 and included TRBV5-6, TRBV5-1 and TRBV20-1.

The antigens for these receptors are not known. cDNA libraries of TCR beta carried unique molecular identifiers. A single record per CDR3 protein comes from TCRdb applying MiXCR to the PCR reads. The data show about 820,000 distinct CDR3 sequences, about 50% seen once. Input material: blood. The receptors stem from a girl aged 10 to 17 with multiple sclerosis.

This chain connects TRBV24-1 to TRBJ2-3; 13 positions agree with TRBD2. The junction had 7 bases not matched to a gene; V was cut back by 3 bases and J by 8 bases. In germline, CDR1 is KGHDR, CDR2 SFDVKD. The CDR3 length is 16 residues. CDR3 in amino acids: CATSDGGLAGVGTQYF. In nucleotides, the CDR3 is TGTGCCACCAGTGATGGAGGACTAGCGGGAGTTGGTACGCAGTATTTT.

This clonotype has a handful of counts. V is TRBV12-3 or TRBV12-4 and J is TRBJ2-7; D is perhaps TRBD2 (6 bases). Trimming left V 3 bases short and J 4 bases short, with 13 bases between. This CDR3 has 14 residues. The CDR3 region is CASSFSGGDYEQYF. DNA for the CDR3: TGTGCCAGCAGTTTCAGCGGCGGGGATTACGAGCAGTACTTC.

The V gene is TRBV6-1, the J gene TRBJ2-1, with D perhaps assigned TRBD1 or TRBD2 (5 bases each). The V end lost 10 bases, the J end lost 9 bases, and 16 bases lay between the germline ends. There are 12 residues in the CDR3. Germline V gene data show CDR1 as MNHNS and CDR2 as SASEGT. CDR3 region: CATWVKGTEQFF. The CDR3 DNA reads TGTGCCACTTGGGTAAAGGGGACTGAGCAGTTCTTC.

The V gene is TRBV7-4, the J gene TRBJ1-6, with unresolved D. In germline, CDR1 is SGHVT, CDR2 SQSDAQ. This CDR3 has 16 residues. V lost 0 bases and J 0 bases, leaving 6 bases between the germline ends. The DNA of the CDR3 is TGTGCCAGCAGCTTAGCCTTACACTCCTATAATTCACCCCTCCACTTT. Amino acids: CASSLALHSYNSPLHF.

This clonotype showed up just a few times. The V and J genes are TRBV6-2 or TRBV6-3 and TRBJ2-7; D unclear. Looked up from germline, CDR1 is MNHEY and CDR2 is SVGEGT. The CDR3 covers 11 residues. The V end lost 6 bases, the J end lost 4 bases, and 7 bases lay between the germline ends. The DNA of the CDR3 is TGTGCCAGCAGACGTCAGTACGAGCAGTACTTC. This codes for CASRRQYEQYF.

Comment on this clonotype: A junction boundary mismatches the germline segment, possibly from a read error. The gene calls are TRBV12-3 or TRBV12-4 and TRBJ1-2, with a weak D call TRBD1 (5 bases). The CDR3 is made up of 12 amino acids. For the CDR3, the DNA is TGTGCCAGCACCAGGGAGGCGGGTGGCTGCACCTTC. It translates to CASTREAGGCTF.

The chain combines TRBV10-3 with TRBJ2-3; D is ambiguous. The CDR3 has 13 residues. Trimming stripped 6 bases from V and 1 base from J, with 8 bases between. Looked up from germline, CDR1 is ENHRY and CDR2 is SYGVKD. The CDR3 DNA follows: TGTGCCATCAGGGATTCGGGCACAGATACGCAGTATTTT. This translates into CAIRDSGTDTQYF.

The chain recombines TRBV4-1 with TRBJ2-1; 16 bases are a match to TRBD2. CDR3 length: 16 amino acids. Germline V gene sequence: CDR1 MGHRA, CDR2 YSYEKL. V lost 1 base and J lost 9; bases outside the gene matches: 3. The CDR3 protein is CASSQAGLAGGAEQFF. CDR3 nucleotides: TGCGCCAGCAGCCAAGCGGGACTAGCGGGAGGGGCTGAGCAGTTCTTC.

V usage is TRBV10-2 and J usage is TRBJ2-7; the D gene is possibly TRBD2 (7 bases). CDR1 is WSHSY and CDR2 is SAAADI in the germline V gene. This CDR3 is built from 14 residues. V lost 3 bases and J 6 bases, leaving 15 bases between the germline ends. The CDR3 DNA reads as TGCGCCAGCAGTGAATCCGGGGGGCGAGGCGAGCAGTACTTC. Amino acid sequence: CASSESGGRGEQYF.

This chain joins TRBV5-1 and TRBJ2-4, with TRBD1 as a possible D gene (6 bases). CDR1 SGHRS and CDR2 YFSETQ come from the germline V gene. CDR3 length: 14 residues. V lost 5 bases to trimming and J lost 13 bases, with 22 bases between them. The CDR3 reads CASSSFPGGWEQYF. The CDR3 DNA sequence: TGCGCCAGCAGTTCATTTCCTGGGGGCTGGGAGCAGTACTTC.

The J gene is TRBJ2-5, the V gene TRBV20-1; D is uncertain. The J call may be faulty, since TRBJ2-7 better matches the DNA end. The CDR3 runs to 13 residues. From germline, CDR1 is DFQATT and CDR2 SNEGSKA (reference sequence). CDR3 region: CSARDGPTYEQYF. As DNA, the CDR3 is TGCAGTGCTAGAGATGGGCCGACCTACGAGCAGTACTTC.

About this clonotype itself: A read error may account for a junction end that differs from germline. The rearrangement uses TRBV5-1 and TRBJ2-6; D possibly matches TRBD1 or TRBD2 (5 bases each). Germline values: CDR1 SGHRS, CDR2 YFSETQ. This CDR3 has 16 amino acids. The CDR3 loop is CASSLGGSSGASVLTF. The CDR3 coding sequence is TGCGCCAGCAGCTTAGGAGGAAGCTCTGGGGCCAGCGTCCTGACTTTC.

The chain couples TRBV12-3 or TRBV12-4 to TRBJ1-2; 11 bases agree with TRBD1. The CDR3 covers 16 residues. V shed 5 bases, J shed 4 bases, and the junction held 9 bases outside the gene matches. DNA of the CDR3: TGTGCCAGCAGTGCCTCCGGGACAGGGGGGGGCTATGGCTACACCTTC. The encoded protein is CASSASGTGGGYGYTF.

This clonotype turned up a few times. The chain recombines TRBV6-5 with TRBJ1-2, with D hard to call. Per germline, CDR1 MNHEY and CDR2 SVGAGI. Trimming pared 9 bases from V and 0 bases from J, leaving 11 bases between. This CDR3 region has 13 residues. For the CDR3, the DNA is TGTGCCAGTGCGAGGAGTCCTAACTATGGCTACACCTTC. Protein product: CASARSPNYGYTF.

This clonotype has at least ten counts. The chain recombines TRBV2 with TRBJ2-7; 7 positions agree with TRBD1. Germline CDR1 reads SNHLY; CDR2 reads FYNNEI. The CDR3 sequence is 12 residues long. V shed 5 bases, J shed 3 bases, and the junction held 1 base outside the gene matches. CDR3 in amino acids: CASSTGVYEQYF. The DNA of the CDR3 is TGTGCCAGCAGTACAGGGGTCTACGAGCAGTACTTC.

This chain joins TRBV29-1 and TRBJ2-1; 7 bases match TRBD2. Losses at the gene ends were 0 bases for V and 7 bases for J; bases not matched to a gene: 3. The V gene's germline CDR1 is SQVTM and CDR2 ANQGSEA. CDR3 size: 13 residues. The CDR3 protein is CSVEEWGGNEQFF. CDR3 bases: TGCAGCGTTGAAGAATGGGGGGGGAATGAGCAGTTCTTC.

V gene TRBV20-1 combines with J gene TRBJ2-1, with TRBD1 matching 9 bases. The junction had 10 bases not matched to a gene; V was cut back by 1 base and J by 9 bases. Germline V gene sequence: CDR1 DFQATT, CDR2 SNEGSKA (reference sequence). The CDR3 has 15 amino acids. CDR3 residues: CSARARGTGFAEQFF. In DNA, the CDR3 is TGCAGTGCTAGAGCTCGAGGGACAGGGTTTGCTGAGCAGTTCTTC.

Only a few counts were recorded for this clonotype. The V gene is TRBV20-1, the J gene TRBJ1-2; TRBD1 matches 8 bases. CDR1 is DFQATT, CDR2 SNEGSKA, per germline (reference sequence). The CDR3 is 12 residues long. Germline trimming cut 5 bases from V and 4 bases from J; bases unmatched to any gene: 3. DNA for the CDR3: TGCAGTGCTTCGGACAGGGCCTATGGCTACACCTTC. Amino acids: CSASDRAYGYTF.

The CDR3 is CASSKRPGQTSSYNEQYF. CDR3 in DNA: TGTGCCAGCAGCAAACGACCGGGACAGACGAGCTCCTACAATGAGCAGTACTTC. This chain joins TRBV9 and TRBJ2-1; 7 nucleotides line up with TRBD1. The assigned J gene may be wrong: the sequence end matches TRBJ2-7 better. Germline loops: CDR1 SGDLS, CDR2 YYNGEE. The CDR3 is 18 amino acids.

J is TRBJ2-3 and V is TRBV20-1; D remains unclear. Trimming removed 4 bases at V and 2 bases at J, with 13 bases between. The CDR3 is 14 residues long. From germline, CDR1 is DFQATT and CDR2 SNEGSKA (reference sequence). The CDR3 here is CSATGLPTTDTQYF. As DNA, the CDR3 is TGCAGTGCTACCGGGCTCCCAACCACAGATACGCAGTATTTT.

This clonotype was counted between two and nine times. V and J are TRBV3-1 and TRBJ2-1; the match to TRBD2 covers 7 bases. This CDR3 is built from 17 residues. The V and J ends lost 1 base and 6 bases, in that order; junction bases with no gene match: 12. Per germline, CDR1 LGHDT and CDR2 YNNKEL (reference sequence). The CDR3 is CASSQVKTSFFVNEQFF. The CDR3 DNA follows: TGTGCCAGCAGCCAAGTCAAGACTAGCTTTTTTGTCAATGAGCAGTTCTTC.

In its sample, this clonotype was seen once. The V call is TRBV18, the J call TRBJ2-7, with D hard to call. Germline CDR1 reads KGHSH; CDR2 reads LQKENI. Trimming removed 3 bases at V and 4 bases at J, with 10 bases between. The CDR3 loop spans 13 amino acids. The DNA for the CDR3 is TGTGCCAGCTCACCCCGTGTTCAATACGAGCAGTACTTC. It is translated as CASSPRVQYEQYF.

This clonotype was seen only a few times. V is TRBV6-5 and J is TRBJ2-5; 7 nucleotides align to TRBD2. J lost 0 bases, V lost 6 bases, and 7 bases had no gene match. The length of the CDR3 is 15 residues. Germline V gene sequence: CDR1 MNHEY, CDR2 SVGAGI. CDR3 coding DNA: TGTGCCAGCAGGGGCCGGGCGGGGGACCAAGAGACCCAGTACTTC. Translating gives CASRGRAGDQETQYF.

This clonotype was seen ten or more times. V is TRBV12-3 or TRBV12-4 and J is TRBJ1-1; D gene uncertain. The V and J ends lost 5 bases and 4 bases respectively, with 8 bases between them. This CDR3 contains 12 residues. CDR3 DNA sequence: TGTGCCAGCAGTCCTCGGGGCACTGAAGCTTTCTTT. This codes for CASSPRGTEAFF.

There are a few counts of this clonotype. The CDR3 protein is CASSNRVSYNEQFF. In nucleotides, the CDR3 is TGTGCCAGCAGCAATCGGGTCTCCTACAATGAGCAGTTCTTC. J is TRBJ2-1 and V is TRBV7-2; D is unresolved. The germline V gene encodes CDR1 SGHTA and CDR2 FQGNSA. This CDR3 spans 14 amino acids. V lost 5 bases and J lost 0, with 8 bases in between.

The rearrangement links TRBV6-5 to TRBJ1-6; 10 bases line up with TRBD1. The germline V gene has CDR1 MNHEY and CDR2 SVGAGI. CDR3 length equals 15 residues. With 8 bases clipped from V and 6 bases from J, the junction kept 7 bases outside the gene matches. The chain's CDR3 is CASEFRTGGNSPLHF. In DNA, the CDR3 is TGTGCCAGCGAATTTCGGACAGGGGGTAATTCACCCCTCCACTTT.

The CDR3 DNA is TGTGCCACCAGTGAACCGGGACAGGGTTCAGATACGCAGTATTTT. Translated: CATSEPGQGSDTQYF. The chain uses TRBV24-1 and TRBJ2-3; the match to TRBD1 covers 9 bases. Looked up from germline, CDR1 is KGHDR and CDR2 is SFDVKD. This CDR3 has 15 amino acids. The J segment lost 4 bases and the V segment lost 4 bases, leaving 5 bases of the junction unmatched.

Only one count was recorded for this clonotype. This chain connects TRBV18 to TRBJ2-1; D not certain. Trimming stripped 1 base from V and 6 bases from J, with 10 bases between. The CDR3 consists of 14 residues. Germline V lookup: CDR1 KGHSH, CDR2 LQKENI. The CDR3 loop reads CASSPRKGRNEQFF. CDR3 in DNA: TGTGCCAGCTCACCACGTAAGGGTCGCAATGAGCAGTTCTTC.

This chain connects TRBV29-1 to TRBJ2-4; the D gene is possibly TRBD1 (6 bases). Looked up from germline, CDR1 is SQVTM and CDR2 is ANQGSEA. Between the trimmed V and J ends, which lost 6 bases and 2 bases, there was a span of 11 bases. The CDR3 contains 13 residues. The CDR3 DNA is TGCAGCGTGAGCAGGGGAACCAAAAACATTCAGTACTTC. Amino acids: CSVSRGTKNIQYF.

This clonotype occurred once. This may stem from a read error, because a much larger clone lies one nucleotide away. The chain employs TRBV29-1 and TRBJ2-1; D remains unclear. This CDR3 comprises 11 residues. Germline V gene data show CDR1 as SQVTM and CDR2 as ANQGSEA. CDR3 coding DNA: TGCAGCGTTAAAGAGTACAATGAGCAGTTCTTC. Amino acids: CSVKEYNEQFF.

This clonotype was found a few times. V gene TRBV27 combines with J gene TRBJ1-2, with a possible D match to TRBD1 (5 bases). Germline values: CDR1 MNHEY, CDR2 SMNVEV (reference sequence). Trimming took 2 bases from V and 3 from J, leaving 13 bases between them. This CDR3 is built from 15 residues. The CDR3 region is CASSLGGAWDYGYTF. CDR3 coding DNA: TGTGCCAGCAGTTTAGGAGGGGCGTGGGACTATGGCTACACCTTC.

This clonotype is a singleton in its sample. The gene calls are TRBV20-1 and TRBJ1-2; unclear D gene. V was pared by 4 bases and J by 0 bases, with 24 bases between. In germline, CDR1 is DFQATT, CDR2 SNEGSKA (reference sequence). This CDR3 has 18 residues. CDR3 DNA sequence: TGCAGTGCTATAAATGCGCCGGACGCCCCGCCATCTAACTATGGCTACACCTTC. This gives the protein CSAINAPDAPPSNYGYTF.